The 31 T cell receptor beta chains listed next were all sequenced from one sample in a study of T cells expressing NK-cell markers. TCRdb reworked the 5' RACE reads into one entry per CDR3 protein, no DNA. The sample holds roughly 350,000 distinct CDR3 sequences. Material for sequencing was blood T cells: a sorted CD56 or NKG2C T cell subset, CD4+ or CD8+ T cells, or bulk PBMC T cells (not recorded which). The receptors come from a man aged 18-75 years in good health.

The chain combines TRBV5-1 with TRBJ2-1; TCRdb calls TRBD2, which cannot be checked without DNA. The germline CDR1 and CDR2 sequences are SGHRS and YFSETQ. The CDR3 sequence is 16 residues long. The CDR3 region is CASSFSSGGALSEQFF.

Here the CDR3 reads CSAGGLAGVYEQYF. The chain has TRBV20-1 and TRBJ2-7; TCRdb lists TRBD2, though no DNA is available to test this call. Germline CDR1 DFQATT, CDR2 SNEGSKA (reference sequence). The CDR3 sequence is 14 residues long.

This rearrangement joins TRBV21-1 to TRBJ2-6; without DNA, the TCRdb call of TRBD1 cannot be checked. TRBV21-1 is labeled a pseudogene. The CDR3 extends over 14 amino acids. The chain's CDR3 is CASSGQGARRVLTF.

The chain couples TRBV20-1 to TRBJ2-7; TCRdb names TRBD1, which stays unverified in the absence of DNA. Per the germline V gene, CDR1 is DFQATT and CDR2 is SNEGSKA (reference sequence). The CDR3 is 12 residues long. CDR3 loop: CSASRGGYEQYF.

This chain connects TRBV20-1 to TRBJ1-2; the D gene TCRdb calls, TRBD1, cannot be checked with no DNA. Germline V gene data show CDR1 as DFQATT and CDR2 as SNEGSKA (reference sequence). The CDR3 is 13 residues long. The CDR3 spells CSARLGTNYGYTF.

The chain recombines TRBV6-2 or TRBV6-3 with TRBJ1-2; TCRdb picks TRBD1, but there is no DNA to check that call. This CDR3 is 15 amino acids long. Germline-derived CDR1 and CDR2 are MNHEY and SVGEGT. The CDR3 loop is CASSQPSTASYGYTF.

The chain employs TRBV20-1 and TRBJ2-5; TCRdb proposes TRBD1, but this gene call is untestable without DNA. CDR3 size: 15 residues. CDR1 is DFQATT, CDR2 SNEGSKA, per germline (reference sequence). CDR3 protein: CSARDKGTGKETQYF.

The chain recombines TRBV7-6 with TRBJ2-1; the D gene TCRdb calls, TRBD2, cannot be checked with no DNA. This CDR3 comprises 15 residues. The germline V gene encodes CDR1 SGHVS and CDR2 FNYEAQ. The CDR3 sequence is CASSLGLQSYNEQFF.

The genes are TRBV27 and TRBJ1-1. From germline, CDR1 is MNHEY and CDR2 SMNVEV (reference sequence). The CDR3 extends over 15 amino acids. The CDR3 reads CASSFKGGRNTEAFF.

The chain recombines TRBV27 with TRBJ2-7; the D call from TCRdb, TRBD2, cannot be confirmed without DNA. The CDR3 has 15 residues. Per germline, CDR1 MNHEY and CDR2 SMNVEV (reference sequence). The CDR3 reads CASRQLAVSSYEQYF.

The J gene is TRBJ2-5, the V gene TRBV20-1. This CDR3 is built from 15 residues. Germline assignment: CDR1 DFQATT and CDR2 SNEGSKA (reference sequence). CDR3 region: CSASPSLGTEETQYF.

V is TRBV4-1 and J is TRBJ2-1; TCRdb designates TRBD2, a call that cannot be tested without DNA. Germline CDR1 reads MGHRA; CDR2 reads YSYEKL. This CDR3 comprises 17 residues. The CDR3 spells CASSQVSSSSSYNEQFF.

The chain carries TRBV7-7 and TRBJ2-2; TCRdb returns TRBD1, unconfirmable since there is no DNA. CDR1 SSHAT and CDR2 FNYEAQ come from the germline V gene (reference sequence). The CDR3 has 14 amino acids. CDR3 loop: CASSLSLLTGELFF.

The J gene is TRBJ2-7, the V gene TRBV2; TCRdb names TRBD1, which stays unverified in the absence of DNA. The CDR3 contains 13 residues. Germline V lookup: CDR1 SNHLY, CDR2 FYNNEI. The CDR3 protein is CASSDVVGTEQYF.

J is TRBJ2-6 and V is TRBV20-1; the D call from TCRdb, TRBD2, cannot be confirmed without DNA. The germline V gene encodes CDR1 DFQATT and CDR2 SNEGSKA (reference sequence). The CDR3 extends over 16 amino acids. The CDR3: CSGARQGRAGANVLTF.

The chain combines TRBV11-2 with TRBJ2-1. CDR1 and CDR2 (germline): SGHAT, FQNNGV. The CDR3 consists of 15 residues. This CDR3 reads CASSNRQSSYNEQFF.

The J gene is TRBJ2-5, the V gene TRBV6-1. Germline V lookup: CDR1 MNHNS, CDR2 SASEGT. The CDR3 is made up of 13 amino acids. CDR3 in amino acids: CASSAEVLSSQYF.

The rearrangement uses TRBV28 and TRBJ2-6. This CDR3 is built from 15 residues. Germline V CDR1 and CDR2: MDHEN, SYDVKM. Here the CDR3 reads CASSLFLFGANVLTF. Filled out from reference TRBV28 and TRBJ2-6, the complete variable domain reads DVKVTQSSRYLVKRTGEKVFLECVQDMDHENMFWYRQDPGLGLRLIYFSYDVKMKEKGDIPEGYSVSREKKERFSLILESASTNQTSMYLCASSLFLFGANVLTFGAGSRLTVL.

The chain recombines TRBV5-6 with TRBJ1-5; the D call from TCRdb, TRBD1, cannot be confirmed without DNA. CDR1 and CDR2 from the germline V gene are SGHDT and YYEEEE. This CDR3 spans 19 amino acids. The CDR3 loop is CASSLKPGQGLYSNQPQHF.

The chain has TRBV3-1 and TRBJ2-2; TCRdb's D call, TRBD2, is unchecked because there is no DNA. The germline V gene has CDR1 LGHDT and CDR2 YNNKEL (reference sequence). CDR3 length: 16 amino acids. The CDR3 spells CASSPSRGGLSGELFF.

V gene TRBV3-1 combines with J gene TRBJ1-2. Germline lookup yields CDR1 LGHDT and CDR2 YNNKEL (reference sequence). The CDR3 is made up of 13 amino acids. The CDR3 sequence: CASSQGFGSGYTF.

This chain connects TRBV6-1 to TRBJ2-6; as DNA is missing, the TRBD1 call by TCRdb cannot be tested. The CDR3 is 15 amino acids. Germline CDR1 MNHNS, CDR2 SASEGT. The CDR3 sequence is CASSERSGRANVLTF.

The rearrangement links TRBV5-1 to TRBJ2-7; as DNA is missing, the TRBD1 call by TCRdb cannot be tested. The CDR3 has 15 amino acids. CDR1 is SGHRS, CDR2 YFSETQ, per germline. The CDR3 reads CASQNQSIRGYEQYF.

The chain uses TRBV27 and TRBJ1-1; TCRdb picks TRBD1, but there is no DNA to check that call. The CDR3 length is 15 residues. Germline CDR1 and CDR2: MNHEY and SMNVEV (reference sequence). The CDR3 reads CASRLRDRAHTEAFF.

The chain has TRBV3-1 and TRBJ2-1; TCRdb outputs TRBD2, but without DNA this stays unchecked. The germline gives CDR1 LGHDT, CDR2 YNNKEL (reference sequence). The CDR3 covers 14 residues. The CDR3 here is CASSRGASGGEQFF.

This chain connects TRBV6-1 to TRBJ2-7. CDR3 length: 15 amino acids. Looked up from germline, CDR1 is MNHNS and CDR2 is SASEGT. CDR3: CASSEFLDNTYEQYF.

The V call is TRBV2, the J call TRBJ2-7; TCRdb indicates TRBD1, and absent DNA this call remains unverified. Germline CDR1 and CDR2: SNHLY and FYNNEI. The CDR3 runs 13 residues. The CDR3 protein is CASAWGRANEQYF.

The V gene is TRBV11-2, the J gene TRBJ2-4. Germline V gene data show CDR1 as SGHAT and CDR2 as FQNNGV. This CDR3 is built from 14 residues. The CDR3 spells CASSPRTWENIQYF. The full variable domain, in which reference TRBV11-2 and TRBJ2-4 provide the parts outside the CDR3, is EAGVAQSPRYKIIEKRQSVAFWCNPISGHATLYWYQQILGQGPKLLIQFQNNGVVDDSQLPKDRFSAERLKGVDSTLKIQPAKLEDSAVYLCASSPRTWENIQYFGAGTRLSVL.

This chain uses TRBV30 with TRBJ1-2. The CDR3 covers 14 residues. CDR1 and CDR2 (germline): GTSNPN, SVGIG (reference sequence). The CDR3 reads CAWRILGGNYGYTF.

The genes are TRBV12-3 or TRBV12-4 and TRBJ1-1. The CDR3 length is 15 residues. The CDR3 sequence: CASSLIGSMDTEAFF.

This chain links TRBV7-3 with TRBJ1-3. Germline-derived CDR1 and CDR2 are SGHTA and FQGTGA. This CDR3 spans 13 amino acids. The CDR3 region is CASSSKDRDTIYF.